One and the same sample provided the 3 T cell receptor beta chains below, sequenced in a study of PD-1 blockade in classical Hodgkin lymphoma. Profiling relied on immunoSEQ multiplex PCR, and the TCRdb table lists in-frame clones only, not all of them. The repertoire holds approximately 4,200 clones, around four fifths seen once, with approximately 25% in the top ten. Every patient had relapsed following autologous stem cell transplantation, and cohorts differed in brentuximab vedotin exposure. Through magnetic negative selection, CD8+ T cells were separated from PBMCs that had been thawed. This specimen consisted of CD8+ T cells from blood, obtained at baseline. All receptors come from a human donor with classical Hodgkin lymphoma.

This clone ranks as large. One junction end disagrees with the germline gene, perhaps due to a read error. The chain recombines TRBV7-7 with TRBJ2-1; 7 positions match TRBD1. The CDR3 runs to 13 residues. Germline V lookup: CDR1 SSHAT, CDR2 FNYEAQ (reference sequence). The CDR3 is CASSRQGNNEQFF. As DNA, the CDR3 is TGTGCTAGCAGCCGACAGGGTAACAATGAGCAGTTCTTC.

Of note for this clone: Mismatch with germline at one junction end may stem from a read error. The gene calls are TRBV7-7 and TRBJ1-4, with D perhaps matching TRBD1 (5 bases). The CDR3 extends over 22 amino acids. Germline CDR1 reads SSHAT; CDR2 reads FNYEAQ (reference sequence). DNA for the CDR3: TGTGCTAGCAGCCCATGTTCTCTTGGGGGTAGGGACGGACCAGTATTTAATGAAAAACTGTTTTTT. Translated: CASSPCSLGGRDGPVFNEKLFF.

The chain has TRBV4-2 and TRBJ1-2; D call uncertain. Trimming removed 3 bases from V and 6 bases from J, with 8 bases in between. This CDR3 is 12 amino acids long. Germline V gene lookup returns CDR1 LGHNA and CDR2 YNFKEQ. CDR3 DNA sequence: TGTGCCAGCAGCCAGGATGAGAATGGCTACACCTTC. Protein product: CASSQDENGYTF.